Listed below are T cell receptor beta chains from one sample, sequenced in a study of CD4 T cells in relation to SARS-CoV-2 and coronaviruses. Produced via immunoSEQ multiplex PCR; TCRdb's table is partial and in-frame only. The data show tens of thousands of clones, around 86% seen once. The sample was memory CD4+ T cells from PBMCs. The receptors originated from a human donor in good health. Both conserved end residues are part of each CDR3. The D gene is left open where the match is weak. Clone size is shown for a subset of rows, as once, few, many or a class of expanded clone.

TGTGCCACCAGCAGAGAAGGGAGAGGCAATCAGCCCCAGCATTTT | CATSREGRGNQPQHF | NA | TRBJ1-5 | NA | TRBV15
TGTGCCAGCAGCAAACAAGCGGGAGAGACGTCCACGCAGTATTTT | CASSKQAGETSTQYF | NA | TRBJ2-3 | TRBD2 | TRBV7-3
TGTGCCAGCAGAAGGGGTGGGGGAAGGCAAGAGACCCAGTACTTC | CASRRGGGRQETQYF | NA | TRBJ2-5 | NA | TRBV2
TGCAGTGCTAGTGCGGCGGGATGGGGCTACGAGCAGTACTTC | CSASAAGWGYEQYF | NA | TRBJ2-7 | NA | TRBV20-1
TGTGCCAGCAGCTTCCGACAAGGACCAACAGATACGCAGTATTTT | CASSFRQGPTDTQYF | NA | TRBJ2-3 | NA | TRBV7-8
TGCGCCAGCAGCTTGGATGGGGGGACCAAAAACATTCAGTACTTC | CASSLDGGTKNIQYF | NA | TRBJ2-4 | NA | TRBV5-1
TGTGCCAGCAGCCCACAGTGGCGCACAGGGGTCCCTCTCTACGAGCAGTACTTC | CASSPQWRTGVPLYEQYF | NA | TRBJ2-7 | TRBD1 | TRBV7-9
TGTGCCAGCAGTGTGTCAGGGGGTAATAACGGGGAGCTGTTTTTT | CASSVSGGNNGELFF | NA | TRBJ2-2 | TRBD1 | TRBV2
TGTGCCAGCAGCCCTTGGACTAGCGGGAGCAATGAGCAGTTCTTC | CASSPWTSGSNEQFF | NA | TRBJ2-1 | TRBD2 | TRBV3-1/TRBV3-2
TGTGCCAGCAGCGCGGGGGCGGCCTCCTGGGGCCAAGAGACCCAGTACTTC | CASSAGAASWGQETQYF | NA | TRBJ2-5 | NA | TRBV9
TGTGCCAGCACAATCACCGGGACTAGCGGGGGATACTTGGAGCAGTATTTT | CASTITGTSGGYLEQYF | NA | TRBJ2-3 | TRBD2 | TRBV28
TGTGCCAGCAGTTTAGGGCAGGGGGTGGCCGAAGAGACCCAGTACTTC | CASSLGQGVAEETQYF | NA | TRBJ2-5 | TRBD1 | TRBV27
TGTGCCAGCCGCGGCAGGGAGGCCGGGGAGCTGTTTTTT | CASRGREAGELFF | NA | TRBJ2-2 | NA | TRBV28
TGTGCCAGCAGCGTGCAGGGGGCTGATACCGGGGAGCTGTTTTTT | CASSVQGADTGELFF | NA | TRBJ2-2 | TRBD1 | TRBV9
TGTGCCAGCAGTTTTAGTCAGCCCCAGCATTTT | CASSFSQPQHF | NA | TRBJ1-5 | NA | TRBV12-3/TRBV12-4
TGTGCCAGCAGCCCGAATGGGGGCATAGGCACTGAAGCTTTCTTT | CASSPNGGIGTEAFF | once | TRBJ1-1 | NA | TRBV5-4
TGTGCCAGCAGAGGCCCCTACGAGCAGTACTTC | CASRGPYEQYF | NA | TRBJ2-7 | NA | TRBV28
TGTGCCAGCAGCAAGAAGGCGGGAGGGAACCCCAAGACCCAGTACTTC | CASSKKAGGNPKTQYF | NA | TRBJ2-5 | TRBD2 | TRBV7-3
TGTGCCAGCAGTTTAGTGGGCAATCAGCCCCAGCATTTT | CASSLVGNQPQHF | NA | TRBJ1-5 | NA | TRBV27
TGCGCCAGCAGCTTGGGGGACTCTTACAATGAGCAGTTCTTC | CASSLGDSYNEQFF | NA | TRBJ2-1 | NA | TRBV5-1
TGTGCCAGCAGCACCCGGGACAGGGCACCTCAGCAGGAGCAGTACTTC | CASSTRDRAPQQEQYF | NA | TRBJ2-7 | TRBD1 | TRBV9
TGTGCCAGCCGCCCTCCGGGGGGGTATGGCTACACCTTC | CASRPPGGYGYTF | NA | TRBJ1-2 | NA | TRBV3-1/TRBV3-2
TGCGCCAGCAGCTTGCTTGAAGCGGGGGGGTACAATGAGCAGTTCTTC | CASSLLEAGGYNEQFF | NA | TRBJ2-1 | TRBD2 | TRBV5-1
TGTGCCAGCTCACGGATGGATGGGGCGACCCAGTACTTC | CASSRMDGATQYF | NA | TRBJ2-5 | NA | TRBV18
TGTGCCAGCAGTCTAACAGGCGGACTAACTGAAGCTTTCTTT | CASSLTGGLTEAFF | NA | TRBJ1-1 | NA | TRBV28
TGCAGCGTTGAGGGGTACACCAGGGGGTCTCCCGGCTACACCTTC | CSVEGYTRGSPGYTF | NA | TRBJ1-2 | TRBD1 | TRBV29-1
TGTGCCAGCAGCCAAGCAAGTGAAGCTTTCTTT | CASSQASEAFF | NA | TRBJ1-1 | NA | TRBV3-1/TRBV3-2
TGTGCCAGCAGTGGGCCCGGGACAGGGGGCCGGACAGATACGCAGTATTTT | CASSGPGTGGRTDTQYF | NA | TRBJ2-3 | TRBD1 | TRBV2
TGTGCCAGCAGCTTGGTCGACAGGGTGGAGACCCAGTACTTC | CASSLVDRVETQYF | NA | TRBJ2-5 | TRBD1 | TRBV5-6
TGTGCCAGCTCCTCAGCGGGGCTAGCGGGTTCTAGCACAGATACGCAGTATTTT | CASSSAGLAGSSTDTQYF | once | TRBJ2-3 | TRBD2 | TRBV6-4
TGTGCCAGCAGTCGAGGGGGATCCTACGAGCAGTACTTC | CASSRGGSYEQYF | few | TRBJ2-7 | NA | TRBV2
TGTGCCAGCAGCTTTCTACGAGGGTCAGCGGGAAGAGAGCAGTTCTTC | CASSFLRGSAGREQFF | once | TRBJ2-1 | TRBD2 | TRBV5-6
TGTGCCAGCAGCTTTTTGGGACAGGCCGGGGCCAACGTCCTGACTTTC | CASSFLGQAGANVLTF | NA | TRBJ2-6 | TRBD1 | TRBV5-4
TGTGCCAGCTCACGGATCGGACAGGGAACAGATACGCAGTATTTT | CASSRIGQGTDTQYF | NA | TRBJ2-3 | TRBD1 | TRBV18
TGCAGTGCTAGTCGACTAGCGGGAGTGGCTAGCAATGAGCAGTTCTTC | CSASRLAGVASNEQFF | NA | TRBJ2-1 | TRBD2 | TRBV20-1
TGTGCCAGCAGCATTAGGGGACTCATGAACACTGAAGCTTTCTTT | CASSIRGLMNTEAFF | NA | TRBJ1-1 | NA | TRBV7-2
TGTGCCAGCAGCCAAGGACCGGGAGTGGCGAATGAGCAGTTCTTC | CASSQGPGVANEQFF | once | TRBJ2-1 | NA | TRBV4-2
TGTGCCAGCACCCAGGGGGGGGTGCGAGGCTACACCTTC | CASTQGGVRGYTF | once | TRBJ1-2 | TRBD1 | TRBV5-4
TGTGCCAGCAGCAGCGGGCGGGCCGCAGATACGCAGTATTTT | CASSSGRAADTQYF | NA | TRBJ2-3 | NA | TRBV7-8